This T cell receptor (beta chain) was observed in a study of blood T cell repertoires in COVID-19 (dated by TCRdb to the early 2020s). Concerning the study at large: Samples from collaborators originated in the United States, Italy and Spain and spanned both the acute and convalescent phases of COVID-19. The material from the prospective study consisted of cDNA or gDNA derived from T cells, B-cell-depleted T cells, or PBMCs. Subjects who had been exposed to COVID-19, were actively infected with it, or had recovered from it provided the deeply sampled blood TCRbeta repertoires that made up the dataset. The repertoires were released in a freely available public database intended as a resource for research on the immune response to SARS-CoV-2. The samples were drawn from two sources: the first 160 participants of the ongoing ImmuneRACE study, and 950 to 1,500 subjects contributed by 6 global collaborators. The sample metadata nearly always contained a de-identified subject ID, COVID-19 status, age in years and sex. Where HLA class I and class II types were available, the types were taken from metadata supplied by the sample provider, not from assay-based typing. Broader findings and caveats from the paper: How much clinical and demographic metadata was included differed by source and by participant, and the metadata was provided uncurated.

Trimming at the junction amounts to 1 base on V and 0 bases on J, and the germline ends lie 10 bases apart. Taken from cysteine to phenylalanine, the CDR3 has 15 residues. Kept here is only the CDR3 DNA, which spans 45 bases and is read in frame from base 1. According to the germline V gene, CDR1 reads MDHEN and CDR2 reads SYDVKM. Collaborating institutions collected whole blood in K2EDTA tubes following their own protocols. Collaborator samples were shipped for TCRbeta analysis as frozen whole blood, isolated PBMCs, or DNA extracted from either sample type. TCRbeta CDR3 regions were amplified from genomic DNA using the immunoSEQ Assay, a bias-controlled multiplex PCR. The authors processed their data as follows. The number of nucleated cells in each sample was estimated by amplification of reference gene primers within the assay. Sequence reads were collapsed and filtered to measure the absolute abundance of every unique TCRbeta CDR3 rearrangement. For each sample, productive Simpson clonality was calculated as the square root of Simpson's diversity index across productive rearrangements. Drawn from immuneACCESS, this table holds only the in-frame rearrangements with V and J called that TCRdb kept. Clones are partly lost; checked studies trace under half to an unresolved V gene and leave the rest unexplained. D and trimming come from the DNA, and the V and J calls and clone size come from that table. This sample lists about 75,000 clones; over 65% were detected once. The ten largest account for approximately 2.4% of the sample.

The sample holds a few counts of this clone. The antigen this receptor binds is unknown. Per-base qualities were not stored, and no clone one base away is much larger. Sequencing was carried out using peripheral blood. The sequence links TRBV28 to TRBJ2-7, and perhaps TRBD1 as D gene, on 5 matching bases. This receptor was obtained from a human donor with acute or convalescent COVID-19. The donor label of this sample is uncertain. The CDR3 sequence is CASSLSPGFSYEQYF. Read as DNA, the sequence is TGTGCCAGCAGTTTATCCCCAGGGTTCTCCTACGAGCAGTACTTC.